This TCR beta chain was obtained from a study of blood T cell repertoires in COVID-19 (dated by TCRdb to the early 2020s). At the level of the whole study: Collaborator samples came from the United States, Italy and Spain and covered acute and convalescent phases of COVID-19. The material from the prospective study consisted of cDNA or gDNA derived from T cells, B-cell-depleted T cells, or PBMCs. The dataset comprised deeply sampled blood TCRbeta repertoires from subjects exposed to, actively infected with, or recovered from COVID-19. The repertoires were released in a freely available public database meant as a resource for research on the immune response to SARS-CoV-2. Samples were obtained from the ongoing ImmuneRACE study (first 160 participants) and from over 1,000 subjects provided by 6 global collaborators. Nearly every sample came with metadata listing a de-identified subject ID, COVID-19 status, age in years and sex. Where available, HLA class I and class II types were obtained from metadata supplied by the sample provider rather than from assay-based typing.

General findings and caveats noted by the study authors: The quantity of clinical and demographic metadata differed by source and by participant and was supplied without curation.

Collaborating institutions collected whole blood in K2EDTA tubes following their own protocols. For TCRbeta analysis, collaborator samples were shipped as frozen whole blood, as isolated PBMCs, or as DNA extracted from either sample type. The germline V gene specifies MNHEY as CDR1 and SVGAGI as CDR2. Inclusive of the bounding cysteine and phenylalanine, the CDR3 is 16 residues long. Only the CDR3 portion is preserved as DNA: 48 bases, with reading frame beginning at the first base. V is cut by 3 bases and J by 5 bases, and the space between the germline ends is 17 bases. TCRbeta CDR3 regions were amplified from genomic DNA by means of the immunoSEQ Assay, a bias-controlled multiplex PCR. The study's processing was this. The number of nucleated cells in each sample was estimated from the amplification of reference gene primers within the assay. To quantify the absolute abundance of each unique TCRbeta CDR3 rearrangement, sequence reads were collapsed and filtered. For each sample, productive Simpson clonality was calculated as the square root of Simpson's diversity index over productive rearrangements. Drawn from immuneACCESS, this table holds only the in-frame rearrangements with V and J called that TCRdb kept. Clones are partly lost; checked studies trace under half to an unresolved V gene and leave the rest unexplained. The V and J calls and clone size were taken over from that table, and D and trimming were inferred from the DNA. This sample holds 150,000 to 200,000 clones; 90% were observed only once. The ten largest clones add up to 0.62% of the sample.

For this clone: The antigen this receptor binds is unknown. It has no much larger one-base neighbor in the sample; base qualities were not kept.

The source material was peripheral blood. The chain joins TRBV6-5 to TRBJ2-1; matching of 5 bases hints at TRBD2 as the D gene. The receptor comes from a man aged 45-65 years with acute or convalescent COVID-19. The DNA sequence is TGTGCCAGCAGTTATTCCTCGGGCTCGAGGGACAATGAGCAGTTCTTC. This translates into CASSYSSGSRDNEQFF.